A single sample is the source of the 7 T cell receptor beta chains below, sequenced in a study of blood T cells in healthy people across ages. A J-beta primer mix and a sample-barcoded 5' primer were used in a second PCR of about 6 to 12 cycles. One entry per CDR3 protein, called by TCRdb with MiXCR from the 5' RACE reads. The sample lists some 640,000 distinct CDR3 sequences; approximately 50% were seen once. The source material was blood. All receptors come from a woman aged 60-75 years in good health.

This chain links TRBV4-3 with TRBJ2-3; TRBD2 aligns across 12 bases. Trimming at V came to 5 bases and at J to 4 bases, leaving 7 bases not matched to a gene. The CDR3 spans 16 residues. Germline CDR1 LGHNA, CDR2 YSLEER. In nucleotides, the CDR3 is TGCGCCAGCAGCGTCCGACTAGCGGGAGTCTCAGATACGCAGTATTTT. This encodes CASSVRLAGVSDTQYF.

This chain links TRBV14 with TRBJ2-1, with D tentatively TRBD1 or TRBD2 (6 bases each). V lost 3 bases, J lost 15 bases, and 18 bases lay in between. Germline V gene data show CDR1 as SGHDN and CDR2 as FVKESK. The CDR3 has 13 residues. As DNA, the CDR3 is TGTGCCAGCAGCCACCCGGGGGCGCTTTTACGGTTCTTC. As protein: CASSHPGALLRFF.

This clonotype was seen only once. The chain uses TRBV28 and TRBJ2-7; 8 bases are shared with TRBD1. Trimming removed 6 bases from V and 3 bases from J; junction bases left unmatched: 10. The CDR3 has 15 residues. Germline-derived CDR1 and CDR2 are MDHEN and SYDVKM. CDR3: CASSSVAGQVYEQYF. Written as DNA, the CDR3 is TGTGCCAGCAGCTCGGTGGCGGGACAGGTCTACGAGCAGTACTTC.

The chain joins TRBV27 to TRBJ2-7; D unclear. The CDR3 is made up of 15 amino acids. Germline-derived CDR1 and CDR2 are MNHEY and SMNVEV (reference sequence). V shed 4 bases and J shed 2 bases, with 15 bases lying between them. CDR3 sequence reads: CASSYQTPAPYEQYF. In DNA, the CDR3 is TGTGCCAGCAGTTATCAGACGCCAGCCCCCTACGAGCAGTACTTC.

This chain uses TRBV28 with TRBJ2-4, with TRBD1 identical over 7 bases. TRBJ2-7 explains the end of the DNA better; the J call may be wrong. Looked up from germline, CDR1 is MDHEN and CDR2 is SYDVKM. The length of the CDR3 is 14 residues. CDR3 in DNA: TGTGCCAGCAGTCTTGGGACAGACACTAGCGAGCAGTACTTC. Protein: CASSLGTDTSEQYF.

The chain carries TRBV20-1 and TRBJ2-7; 8 bases agree with TRBD2. Matching the DNA end better, TRBJ2-1 makes the J call doubtful. The length of the CDR3 is 13 residues. From germline, CDR1 is DFQATT and CDR2 SNEGSKA (reference sequence). Here the CDR3 reads CSAVRSGREEQFF. DNA of the CDR3: TGCAGTGCTGTAAGGAGCGGGAGAGAAGAGCAGTTCTTC.

This clonotype was detected only a few times. This sequence joins TRBV12-3 or TRBV12-4 and TRBJ2-1; D remains ambiguous. The V end lost 6 bases, the J end lost 9 bases, and 9 bases lay between the germline ends. The CDR3 runs to 11 residues. The DNA for the CDR3 is TGTGCCAGCAGGTTACTTGGTGAGCAGTTCTTC. Its protein is CASRLLGEQFF.